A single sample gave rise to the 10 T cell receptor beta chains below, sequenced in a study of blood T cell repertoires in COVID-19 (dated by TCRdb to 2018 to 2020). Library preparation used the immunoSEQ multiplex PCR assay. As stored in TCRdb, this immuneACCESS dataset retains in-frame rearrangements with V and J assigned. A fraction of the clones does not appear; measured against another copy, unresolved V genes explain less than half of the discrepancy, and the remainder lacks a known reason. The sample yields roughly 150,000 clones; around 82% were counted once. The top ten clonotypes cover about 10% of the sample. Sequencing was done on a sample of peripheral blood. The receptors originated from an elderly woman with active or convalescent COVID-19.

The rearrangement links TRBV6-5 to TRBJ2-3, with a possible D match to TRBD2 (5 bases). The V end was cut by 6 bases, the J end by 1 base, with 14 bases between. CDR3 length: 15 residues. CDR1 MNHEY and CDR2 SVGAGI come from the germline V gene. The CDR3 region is CASRASGLGTDTQYF. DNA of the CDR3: TGTGCCAGCAGGGCGAGCGGTCTGGGCACAGATACGCAGTATTTT.

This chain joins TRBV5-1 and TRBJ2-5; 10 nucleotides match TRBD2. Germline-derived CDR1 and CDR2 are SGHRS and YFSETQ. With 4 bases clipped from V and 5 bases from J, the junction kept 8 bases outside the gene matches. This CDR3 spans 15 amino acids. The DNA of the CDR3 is TGCGCCAGCAGCACCGGGACTAGCGATTCGGAGACCCAGTACTTC. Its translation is CASSTGTSDSETQYF.

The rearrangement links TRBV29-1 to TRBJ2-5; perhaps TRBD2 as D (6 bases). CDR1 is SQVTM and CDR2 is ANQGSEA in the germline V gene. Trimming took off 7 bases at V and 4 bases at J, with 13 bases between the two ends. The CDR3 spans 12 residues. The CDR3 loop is CSGGQAGETQYF. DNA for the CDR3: TGCAGCGGTGGGCAAGCGGGAGAGACCCAGTACTTC. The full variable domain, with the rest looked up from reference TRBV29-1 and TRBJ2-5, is SAVISQKPSRDICQRGTSLTIQCQVDSQVTMMFWYRQQPGQSLTLIATANQGSEATYESGFVIDKFPISRPNLTFSTLTVSNMSPEDSSIYLCSGGQAGETQYFGPGTRLLVL.

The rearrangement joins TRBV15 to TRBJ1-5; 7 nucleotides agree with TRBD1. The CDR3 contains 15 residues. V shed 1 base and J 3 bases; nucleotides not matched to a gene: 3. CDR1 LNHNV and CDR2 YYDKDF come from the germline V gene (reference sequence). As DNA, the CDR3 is TGTGCCACCAGCAGAGGGGGGACAGACAATCAGCCCCAGCATTTT. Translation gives CATSRGGTDNQPQHF.

This CDR3 reads CASSFTRYEQFF. The CDR3 region has the DNA TGTGCCAGCAGCTTCACTAGATATGAGCAGTTCTTC. The V call is TRBV7-2, the J call TRBJ2-1, with a weak D call TRBD2 (5 bases). The CDR3 spans 12 residues. Between the trimmed V and J ends, which lost 3 bases and 8 bases, there was a span of 8 bases. The V gene's germline CDR1 is SGHTA and CDR2 FQGNSA.

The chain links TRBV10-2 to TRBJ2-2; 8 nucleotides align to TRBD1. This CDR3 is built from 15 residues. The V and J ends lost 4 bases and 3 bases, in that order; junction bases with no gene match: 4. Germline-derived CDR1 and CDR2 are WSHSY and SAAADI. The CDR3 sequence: CASSVGQGDTGELFF. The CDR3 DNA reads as TGCGCCAGCAGTGTAGGACAGGGTGACACCGGGGAGCTGTTTTTT.

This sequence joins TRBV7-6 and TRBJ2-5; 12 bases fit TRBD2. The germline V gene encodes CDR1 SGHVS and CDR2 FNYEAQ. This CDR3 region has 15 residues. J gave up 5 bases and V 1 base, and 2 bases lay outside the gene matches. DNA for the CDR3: TGTGCCAGCAGCTTAGAGACTAGCGGGAGTGAGACCCAGTACTTC. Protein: CASSLETSGSETQYF.

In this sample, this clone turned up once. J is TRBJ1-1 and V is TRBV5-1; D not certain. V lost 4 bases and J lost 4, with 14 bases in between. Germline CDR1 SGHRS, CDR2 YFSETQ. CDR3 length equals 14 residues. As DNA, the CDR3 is TGCGCCAGCAGCCCCGGGGTTGCGGGCACTGAAGCTTTCTTT. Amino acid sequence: CASSPGVAGTEAFF.

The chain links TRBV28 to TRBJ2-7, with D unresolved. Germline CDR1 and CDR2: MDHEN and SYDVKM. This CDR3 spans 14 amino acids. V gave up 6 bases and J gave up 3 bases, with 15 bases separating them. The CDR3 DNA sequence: TGTGCCAGCAGCCTACCCACTTTAAACTACGAGCAGTACTTC. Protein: CASSLPTLNYEQYF.

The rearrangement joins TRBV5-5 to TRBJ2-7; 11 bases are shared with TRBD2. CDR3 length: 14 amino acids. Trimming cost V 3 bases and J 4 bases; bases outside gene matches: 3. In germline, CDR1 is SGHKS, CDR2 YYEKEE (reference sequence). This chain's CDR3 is CASSYGTSGYEQYF. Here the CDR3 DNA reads TGTGCCAGCAGCTACGGGACTAGCGGTTACGAGCAGTACTTC. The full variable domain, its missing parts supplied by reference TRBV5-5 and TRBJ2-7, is DAGVTQSPTHLIKTRGQQVTLRCSPISGHKSVSWYQQVLGQGPQFIFQYYEKEERGRGNFPDRFSARQFPNYSSELNVNALLLGDSALYLCASSYGTSGYEQYFGPGTRLTVT.